These 21 T cell receptor beta chains originate from one sample sequenced in a study of T cell responses to AZD1222 COVID-19 vaccine. Clones were read by immunoSEQ multiplex PCR, and TCRdb kept only the in-frame ones, dropping some. The sample holds roughly 100,000 clones; roughly 83% are singletons and the top ten take approximately 15%. The sequencing here drew on peripheral blood, taken on day 0 of AZD1222 vaccination. The receptors derive from an adult in good health.

V usage is TRBV3-1 (or the pseudogene TRBV3-2) and J usage is TRBJ1-1; tentative D call: TRBD1 (6 bases). Germline V gives CDR1 LGHDT, CDR2 YNNKEL (reference sequence). This CDR3 comprises 14 residues. V lost 5 bases, J lost 2 bases, and 12 bases lay in between. The CDR3 DNA follows: TGTGCCAGCAGCTACGGACAGCTTAACACTGAAGCTTTCTTT. This translates into CASSYGQLNTEAFF.

The V call is TRBV7-9, the J call TRBJ2-2; D is unclear. This CDR3 contains 14 residues. Trimming stripped 1 base from V and 2 bases from J, with 5 bases between. Per germline, CDR1 SEHNR and CDR2 FQNEAQ (reference sequence). The CDR3 region is CASSLGANTGELFF. The CDR3 bases are TGTGCCAGCAGCTTAGGGGCCAACACCGGGGAGCTGTTTTTT.

This clone was observed a single time. DNA of the CDR3: TGTGCCAGCTCACCCAGCACAGATACGCAGTATTTT. Its protein product is CASSPSTDTQYF. The chain combines TRBV18 with TRBJ2-3; no firm D call. V gave up 3 bases and J gave up 0 bases, with 1 base separating them. CDR3 length: 12 amino acids. CDR1 and CDR2 from the germline V gene are KGHSH and LQKENI.

This clone has just one count. The chain joins TRBV5-6 to TRBJ1-2; unclear D gene. CDR1 is SGHDT and CDR2 is YYEEEE in the germline V gene. This CDR3 spans 13 amino acids. V gave up 6 bases and J gave up 2 bases, with 11 bases separating them. CDR3 in amino acids: CASKPIGNYGYTF. In nucleotides, the CDR3 is TGTGCCAGCAAGCCCATCGGGAACTATGGCTACACCTTC.

The gene calls are TRBV12-3 or TRBV12-4 and TRBJ2-1; tentative D call: TRBD2 (5 bases). The CDR3 extends over 12 amino acids. V was pared by 5 bases and J by 3 bases, with 5 bases between. The CDR3 reads CASSRDYNEQFF. The CDR3 nucleotides read TGTGCCAGCAGTCGGGACTACAATGAGCAGTTCTTC.

This chain connects TRBV10-3 to TRBJ1-1, with D unresolved. V was shortened by 2 bases and J by 11 bases, with 12 bases between the two germline ends. Germline-derived CDR1 and CDR2 are ENHRY and SYGVKD. The CDR3 runs 12 residues. For the CDR3, the DNA is TGTGCCATCAGTGAGAGCGCCCTGGGTGCTTTCTTT. The encoded protein is CAISESALGAFF.

The sample holds a few counts of this clone. The J gene is TRBJ1-6, the V gene TRBV12-3 or TRBV12-4; possibly TRBD1 for D (5 bases). The ends were cut back, 3 bases at V and 11 bases at J, with 8 bases in the middle. The length of the CDR3 is 12 residues. The CDR3 DNA sequence: TGTGCCAGCAGTTTGGGGGTGCCACCCCTCCACTTT. Protein: CASSLGVPPLHF.

The chain recombines TRBV4-1 with TRBJ2-5; unclear D gene. Germline values: CDR1 MGHRA, CDR2 YSYEKL. CDR3 length equals 13 residues. Trimming shortened V by 9 bases and J by 1 base, and 12 bases separated the two germline ends. Written as DNA, the CDR3 is TGCGCCAGTTCGCGAACACCCCAAGAGACCCAGTACTTC. Amino acid sequence: CASSRTPQETQYF.

The V gene is TRBV6-1, the J gene TRBJ1-6, with D tentatively TRBD1 (5 bases). The germline gives CDR1 MNHNS, CDR2 SASEGT. CDR3 size: 16 residues. The germline V and J ends were trimmed by 0 bases and 9 bases, with 15 bases remaining between them. The CDR3 DNA is TGTGCCAGCAGTGAAGCCTCTACGGGGGAAGGTTCACCCCTCCACTTT. Protein product: CASSEASTGEGSPLHF.

This clone was detected once. This chain links TRBV9 with TRBJ1-1; D is possibly TRBD1 (6 bases). CDR3 length: 15 residues. Germline CDR1 reads SGDLS; CDR2 reads YYNGEE. Trimming removed 2 bases from V and 6 bases from J, with 17 bases in between. Written as DNA, the CDR3 is TGTGCCAGCAGCGTTACTAGAACAGGGACCCCTGAAGCTTTCTTT. This gives the protein CASSVTRTGTPEAFF.

The DNA for the CDR3 is TGTGCCAGCAGCCCCAGGGGTCCAGATACGCAGTATTTT. Protein: CASSPRGPDTQYF. This rearrangement joins TRBV7-9 to TRBJ2-3, with TRBD1 as a possible D gene (6 bases). Germline loops: CDR1 SEHNR, CDR2 FQNEAQ (reference sequence). V dropped 5 bases and J dropped 4 bases, with 10 bases sitting between them. This CDR3 is 13 amino acids long.

In this sample, this clone turned up a few times. V usage is TRBV5-1 and J usage is TRBJ2-1; D unresolved. The V gene lost 0 bases and the J gene lost 6 bases, with 10 bases spanning the gap. Germline CDR1 is SGHRS and CDR2 is YFSETQ. The CDR3 is 14 residues long. Here the CDR3 reads CASSLGAGPNEQFF. CDR3 DNA sequence: TGCGCCAGCAGCTTGGGGGCAGGCCCCAATGAGCAGTTCTTC.

The chain uses TRBV19 and TRBJ1-5; the D is unclear. The germline gives CDR1 LNHDA, CDR2 SQIVND (reference sequence). The CDR3 runs 14 residues. The V and J ends lost 7 bases and 0 bases respectively, with 10 bases between them. This CDR3 is CASTPAYSNQPQHF. The CDR3 DNA reads as TGTGCCAGTACCCCCGCCTATAGCAATCAGCCCCAGCATTTT.

The genes are TRBV28 and TRBJ2-1; 9 nucleotides align to TRBD2. J gave up 5 bases and V 6 bases, and 5 bases lay outside the gene matches. The CDR3 has 14 residues. In germline, CDR1 is MDHEN, CDR2 SYDVKM. CDR3 DNA: TGTGCCAGCAGGAGTGGCGGGAGGGACAATGAGCAGTTCTTC. It encodes CASRSGGRDNEQFF.

The genes are TRBV10-3 and TRBJ1-5; D remains unclear. The CDR3 is made up of 12 amino acids. The V gene lost 8 bases and the J gene lost 5 bases, with 10 bases spanning the gap. The germline CDR1 and CDR2 sequences are ENHRY and SYGVKD. CDR3: CAIGGPDQPQHF. In DNA, the CDR3 is TGTGCCATCGGCGGACCGGATCAGCCCCAGCATTTT.

The rearrangement joins TRBV10-3 to TRBJ2-7, with 11 bases aligning to TRBD2. Looked up from germline, CDR1 is ENHRY and CDR2 is SYGVKD. V shed 5 bases, J shed 0 bases, and the junction held 12 bases outside the gene matches. This CDR3 comprises 18 residues. The CDR3 DNA reads TGTGCCATCAGTTTAGCGGGAGGGCTATCCCTTGTCTCCTACGAGCAGTACTTC. Protein product: CAISLAGGLSLVSYEQYF.

This chain joins TRBV6-2 or TRBV6-3 and TRBJ1-1, with no clear D. This CDR3 comprises 13 residues. The V end was cut by 4 bases, the J end by 7 bases, with 13 bases between. Germline V CDR1 and CDR2: MNHEY, SVGEGT. This CDR3 is CASSLFLTVEAFF. CDR3 nucleotide sequence: TGTGCCAGCAGTTTGTTTTTGACGGTTGAAGCTTTCTTT.

The V call is TRBV19, the J call TRBJ1-1; D ambiguous. The CDR3 has 14 amino acids. Trimming shortened V by 3 bases and J by 4 bases, and 12 bases separated the two germline ends. CDR1 is LNHDA and CDR2 is SQIVND in the germline V gene (reference sequence). The CDR3 spells CASSIKSSGTEAFF. The CDR3 DNA reads as TGTGCCAGTAGTATTAAGTCCAGCGGCACTGAAGCTTTCTTT. The full variable domain, completed using reference TRBV19 and TRBJ1-1, is DGGITQSPKYLFRKEGQNVTLSCEQNLNHDAMYWYRQDPGQGLRLIYYSQIVNDFQKGDIAEGYSVSREKKESFPLTVTSAQKNPTAFYLCASSIKSSGTEAFFGQGTRLTVV.

The V gene is TRBV7-2, the J gene TRBJ2-1, with D uncertain. CDR1 and CDR2 (germline): SGHTA, FQGNSA. This CDR3 has 13 residues. V lost 1 base, J lost 4 bases, and 5 bases lay in between. Here the CDR3 reads CASSLVSYNEQFF. The CDR3 DNA sequence: TGTGCCAGCAGCTTAGTTAGTTACAATGAGCAGTTCTTC.

This clone occurred a few times. This chain links TRBV5-5 with TRBJ1-3; TRBD1 aligns across 7 bases. V lost 0 bases, J lost 0 bases, and 6 bases stayed unmatched. The germline gives CDR1 SGHKS, CDR2 YYEKEE (reference sequence). The CDR3 contains 17 residues. CDR3 sequence reads: CASSLEPGQSSGNTIYF. CDR3 coding DNA: TGTGCCAGCAGCTTGGAGCCGGGACAGAGCTCTGGAAACACCATATATTTT.

This clone was counted a single time. The gene calls are TRBV19 and TRBJ1-5; no clear D. The CDR3 has 12 residues. V lost 3 bases and J 4 bases, leaving 4 bases between the germline ends. Germline values: CDR1 LNHDA, CDR2 SQIVND (reference sequence). DNA of the CDR3: TGTGCCAGTAGTATTGCAAATCAGCCCCAGCATTTT. Protein: CASSIANQPQHF.